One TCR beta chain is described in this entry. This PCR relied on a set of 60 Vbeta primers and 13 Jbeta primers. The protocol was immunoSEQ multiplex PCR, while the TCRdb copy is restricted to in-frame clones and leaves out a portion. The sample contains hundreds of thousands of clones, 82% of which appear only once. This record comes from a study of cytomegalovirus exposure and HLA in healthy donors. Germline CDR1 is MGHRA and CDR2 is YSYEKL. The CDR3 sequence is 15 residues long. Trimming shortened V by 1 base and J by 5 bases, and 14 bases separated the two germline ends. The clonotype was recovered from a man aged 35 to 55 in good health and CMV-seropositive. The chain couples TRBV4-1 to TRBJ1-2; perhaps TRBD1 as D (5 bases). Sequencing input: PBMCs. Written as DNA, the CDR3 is TGCGCCAGCAGCCAAGTGGTGTGGGGCAAATATGGCTACACCTTC. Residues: CASSQVVWGKYGYTF.